The 9 T cell receptor beta chains given below trace back to one sample, sequenced in a study of OX40 agonist ivuxolimab in advanced cancers. TCRdb keeps only in-frame clones here, not all; method: immunoSEQ multiplex PCR. The data contain roughly 120,000 clones, 85% to 95% of them singletons. Sequences were derived from CD4+ or CD8+ T cells sorted from blood, sampled in a trial of the OX40 agonist ivuxolimab. The source of these receptors is an adult with an advanced solid tumor such as melanoma, head and neck, liver or kidney cancer.

The rearrangement uses TRBV15 and TRBJ1-1; D remains unclear. This CDR3 is 13 amino acids long. The V and J ends lost 5 bases and 1 base respectively, with 8 bases between them. Looked up from germline, CDR1 is LNHNV and CDR2 is YYDKDF (reference sequence). This CDR3 is CATSRQENTEAFF. The DNA of the CDR3 is TGTGCCACCAGCCGGCAGGAGAACACTGAAGCTTTCTTT.

This chain connects TRBV2 to TRBJ1-1, with TRBD1 matching 10 bases. J was trimmed by 5 bases and V by 2 bases; bases with no gene match: 8. The CDR3 has 16 residues. CDR1 SNHLY and CDR2 FYNNEI come from the germline V gene. The CDR3 region is CASSERGTGVVTEAFF. The CDR3 DNA sequence: TGTGCCAGCAGTGAAAGAGGGACAGGGGTGGTTACTGAAGCTTTCTTT. The variable domain in full, with the rest retrieved from reference TRBV2 and TRBJ1-1, is EPEVTQTPSHQVTQMGQEVILRCVPISNHLYFYWYRQILGQKVEFLVSFYNNEISEKSEIFDDQFSVERPDGSNFTLKIRSTKLEDSAMYFCASSERGTGVVTEAFFGQGTRLTVV.

The sample holds one count of this clone. The V and J genes are TRBV7-9 and TRBJ2-1; D tentatively reads TRBD1 or TRBD2 (5 bases each). The ends were cut back, 2 bases at V and 1 base at J, with 9 bases in the middle. The germline gives CDR1 SEHNR, CDR2 FQNEAQ (reference sequence). The CDR3 has 15 residues. The CDR3 is CASSLRDGSYNEQFF. The CDR3 nucleotides are TGTGCCAGCAGCTTAAGGGACGGGTCCTACAATGAGCAGTTCTTC.

The chain recombines TRBV10-3 with TRBJ1-2, with 7 positions matching TRBD1. Germline loops: CDR1 ENHRY, CDR2 SYGVKD. Trimming took 2 bases from V and 3 from J; bases not matched to a gene: 9. This CDR3 is built from 16 residues. The CDR3 sequence is CAISEGTAAPYYGYTF. In nucleotides, the CDR3 is TGTGCCATCAGTGAGGGGACAGCCGCACCCTACTATGGCTACACCTTC.

V usage is TRBV18 and J usage is TRBJ2-7; TRBD1 matches at 7 bases. J lost 3 bases, V lost 6 bases, and 11 bases had no gene match. Germline CDR1 KGHSH, CDR2 LQKENI. The CDR3 loop spans 15 amino acids. CDR3 DNA sequence: TGTGCCAGCTCCCGGAACAGGGGTGGGTACTACGAGCAGTACTTC. It yields the protein CASSRNRGGYYEQYF.

The rearrangement joins TRBV28 to TRBJ1-4; D is possibly TRBD1 (6 bases). The CDR3 loop spans 14 amino acids. The germline V gene has CDR1 MDHEN and CDR2 SYDVKM. The V end was cut by 5 bases, the J end by 7 bases, with 14 bases between. The CDR3 DNA is TGTGCCAGCAGTAGGGACATTCGGCGTGAAAAACTGTTTTTT. Translating gives CASSRDIRREKLFF.

The gene calls are TRBV12-5 and TRBJ1-5; 10 bases fit TRBD1. This CDR3 region has 14 residues. Per the germline V gene, CDR1 is LGHNT and CDR2 is FRNRAP. Trimming cost V 6 bases and J 9 bases; bases outside gene matches: 8. CDR3 in amino acids: CASGPGQGFLPQHF. The CDR3 bases are TGTGCTAGTGGCCCGGGACAGGGGTTCTTGCCCCAGCATTTT. Together with reference TRBV12-5 and TRBJ1-5, the CDR3 gives the full variable domain: DARVTQTPRHKVTEMGQEVTMRCQPILGHNTVFWYRQTMMQGLELLAYFRNRAPLDDSGMPKDRFSAEMPDATLATLKIQPSEPRDSAVYFCASGPGQGFLPQHFGDGTRLSIL.

The V call is TRBV28, the J call TRBJ2-5, with 12 bases identical to TRBD2. The CDR3 sequence is 16 residues long. Germline V gene sequence: CDR1 MDHEN, CDR2 SYDVKM. V shed 3 bases, J shed 0 bases, and the junction held 2 bases outside the gene matches. In DNA form, the CDR3 reads TGTGCCAGCAGTTTCGGACTAGCGGGGTACCAAGAGACCCAGTACTTC. It codes for CASSFGLAGYQETQYF.

This clone was recorded once. CDR3 amino acids: CASSYSTEDNQPQHF. The CDR3 region has the DNA TGTGCCAGCAGTTACTCGACTGAGGATAATCAGCCCCAGCATTTT. The rearrangement uses TRBV6-6 and TRBJ1-5; D unresolved. Per germline, CDR1 MNHNY and CDR2 SVGAGI (reference sequence). This CDR3 is 15 amino acids long. The ends were cut back, 0 bases at V and 4 bases at J, with 10 bases in the middle.